This record covers a single T cell receptor (beta chain). V lost 1 base and J lost 10, with 11 bases in between. Germline CDR1 and CDR2: LGHNA and YNFKEQ. There are 13 residues in the CDR3. This specimen belongs to a study of Ad26.COV2.S vaccination and SARS-CoV-2 variants. Method: immunoSEQ multiplex PCR; TCRdb's copy keeps in-frame clones and lacks some. The table records about 94,000 clones, around 82% of them present only once. The source of this sequence is a human donor who had recovered from COVID-19. This sequence joins TRBV4-2 and TRBJ2-1, with D maybe TRBD2 (6 bases). The material was peripheral blood, obtained after recovery from COVID-19. Written as DNA, the CDR3 is TGTGCCAGCAGCCAAGCCGGGACTGTCGAGCAGTTCTTC. Protein product: CASSQAGTVEQFF.